The clone carrying this TCR beta chain was recorded a few times. This entry comes from a study of control samples from healthy donors and cancer patients. Here immunoSEQ multiplex PCR was the method, and the copy in TCRdb shows in-frame clones only, minus some. The table records about 78,000 clones, around 90% of them present only once. V dropped 0 bases and J dropped 4 bases, with 7 bases sitting between them. CDR3 size: 13 residues. Germline-derived CDR1 and CDR2 are SGHRS and YFSETQ. The genes are TRBV5-1 and TRBJ1-2, with D hard to call. The clonotype originates from a woman between 55 and 75 years old in good health. The sequenced sample was blood. The CDR3 DNA is TGCGCCAGCAGCTTGGCTACCGCCTATGGCTACACCTTC. As protein: CASSLATAYGYTF.